These T cell receptor beta chains were read from a single sample in a study of shared clonotypes between healthy human individuals. TCRdb's copy holds only in-frame clones and misses some; the assay was immunoSEQ multiplex PCR. The data hold approximately 720,000 clones, with about two thirds observed a single time. The sequenced sample was memory CD4+ T cells sorted from blood. The receptor source for this set is a woman in her thirties in good health. Both conserved end residues are part of each CDR3. The D gene is left open where the match is weak. Clone size appears in some rows only: once, few, many, or a class for an expanded clone.

TRBJ2-7 | TRBD2 | TRBV27 | . | TGTGCCAGCAGTTTCCTCCGGGACTATTCCTCCGAGCAGTACTTC | CASSFLRDYSSEQYF
TRBJ1-1 | TRBD1 | TRBV29-1 | once | TGCAGCGTCGGGACAGGGGGCAACACTGAAGCTTTCTTT | CSVGTGGNTEAFF
TRBJ2-7 | TRBD1 | TRBV18 | . | TGTGCCAGCTCAGGGGACAGATCTTACGAGCAGTACTTC | CASSGDRSYEQYF
TRBJ2-3 | . | TRBV5-1 | few | TGCGCCAGCAGCTTGACTAGCCGAGCAGATACGCAGTATTTT | CASSLTSRADTQYF
TRBJ2-3 | TRBD2 | TRBV29-1 | many | TGCAGCGTTGACGGGACTAGCGGGAGTGAGGGGGCAGATACGCAGTATTTT | CSVDGTSGSEGADTQYF
TRBJ2-7 | . | TRBV7-9 | . | TGTGCCAGCAGCTTAGCGGGAGTAGTCGAAGAGCAGTACTTC | CASSLAGVVEEQYF
TRBJ2-7 | . | TRBV29-1 | . | TGCAGCGTTGACGGTGACGGCCTGGGCGAGCAGTACTTC | CSVDGDGLGEQYF
TRBJ2-7 | . | TRBV23-1 | . | TGCGCCAGCAGTCAATCGTCCAGGACTACTTTCTCCTACGAGCAGTACTTC | CASSQSSRTTFSYEQYF
TRBJ2-7 | . | TRBV7-2 | . | TGTGCCAGCAGCTTAGCTCGTGGCGGTGAGCAGTACTTC | CASSLARGGEQYF
TRBJ2-2 | . | TRBV5-6 | . | TGTGCCAGCAGCTTTTCCACCGGGGAGCTGTTTTTT | CASSFSTGELFF
TRBJ2-7 | . | TRBV5-6 | . | TGTGCCAGCAGCTTTCGGTCCTCCAAGGGCCACGAGCAGTACTTC | CASSFRSSKGHEQYF
TRBJ2-6 | . | TRBV11-2 | . | TGTGCCAGCAGCGGACGGACGGTCCTCTCTGGGGCCAACGTCCTGACTTTC | CASSGRTVLSGANVLTF
TRBJ1-5 | . | TRBV4-2 | few | TGTGCCAGCAGCCCCCACCTCCAATTCGACAATCAGCCCCAGCATTTT | CASSPHLQFDNQPQHF
TRBJ2-1 | TRBD2 | TRBV7-2 | . | TGTGCCAGCAGCTTTAGCGGGAGAACCTACAATGAGCAGTTCTTC | CASSFSGRTYNEQFF
TRBJ2-2 | . | TRBV28 | . | TGTGCCAGCAGTTTATCGGGAGAGTCCGGGGAGCTGTTTTTT | CASSLSGESGELFF
TRBJ2-4 | . | TRBV2 | many | TGTGCCAGCAGTGCAAAGACGGCAGGGGAAAACATTCAGTACTTC | CASSAKTAGENIQYF
TRBJ1-2 | TRBD1 | TRBV27 | few | TGTGCCAGCAGTAACTTAAAACAGGGGAATCATGGCTACACCTTC | CASSNLKQGNHGYTF
TRBJ2-2 | TRBD1 | TRBV2 | few | TGTGCCAGTCGACAGGGGAGGTGGGAGCTGTTTTTT | CASRQGRWELFF
TRBJ2-7 | . | TRBV4-1 | . | TGCGCCAGCAGCCTTCGGCTTCTCCGAGGGGCTGAATTCTACGAGCAGTACTTC | CASSLRLLRGAEFYEQYF
TRBJ2-1 | . | TRBV2 | few | TGTGCCAGCACTCGGGATGGGGGTAATGAGCAGTTCTTC | CASTRDGGNEQFF
TRBJ2-2 | . | TRBV7-2 | . | TGTGCCAGCAGCTTAGCGAATCGGTCGGCAGGGATACTTAACACCGGGGAGCTGTTTTTT | CASSLANRSAGILNTGELFF
TRBJ1-4 | TRBD1 | TRBV19 | . | TGTGCCAGTAGTAGGGGAGGACAGGGGCCTATCGCAAAACTGTTTTTT | CASSRGGQGPIAKLFF
TRBJ2-5 | . | TRBV7-9 | . | TGTGCCAGCAGCTTTACAAGACCGGGACTTAGATATCAAGAGACCCAGTACTTC | CASSFTRPGLRYQETQYF
TRBJ1-5 | . | TRBV28 | once | TGTGCCAGCAGTTTTCCCTTGGGGAGGCAGCCCCAGCATTTT | CASSFPLGRQPQHF
TRBJ2-3 | TRBD1 | TRBV6-5 | . | TGTGCCAGCACCCTGGACAGGGGTCGCACAGATACGCAGTATTTT | CASTLDRGRTDTQYF